One sample yielded the 4 T cell receptor beta chains listed below, sequenced in a study of T cell responses to AZD1222 COVID-19 vaccine. Some clones are missing from TCRdb's copy, which holds only in-frame ones; the method was immunoSEQ multiplex PCR. The table includes about 72,000 clones, approximately 90% detected once. The source material was peripheral blood, sampled 28 days after the second AZD1222 dose. The source of these receptors is an adult who received the AZD1222 COVID-19 vaccine.

The gene calls are TRBV7-8 and TRBJ1-1, with D uncertain. Per the germline V gene, CDR1 is SGHVS and CDR2 is FQNEAQ. V was trimmed by 5 bases and J by 1 base, leaving 8 bases between them. This CDR3 has 13 amino acids. The CDR3 region is CASSPNGNTEAFF. The CDR3 region has the DNA TGTGCCAGCAGCCCGAACGGGAACACTGAAGCTTTCTTT. The full variable domain, rest sourced from reference TRBV7-8 and TRBJ1-1, is GAGVSQSPRYKVAKRGQDVALRCDPISGHVSLFWYQQALGQGPEFLTYFQNEAQLDKSGLPSDRFFAERPEGSVSTLKIQRTQQEDSAVYLCASSPNGNTEAFFGQGTRLTVV.

V usage is TRBV4-2 and J usage is TRBJ2-7; TRBD2 is a possible D gene (6 bases). CDR1 LGHNA and CDR2 YNFKEQ come from the germline V gene. Trimming removed 4 bases from V and 6 bases from J, with 19 bases in between. The CDR3 extends over 15 amino acids. The CDR3 protein is CASSLGGGEWAEQYF. The CDR3 region has the DNA TGTGCCAGCAGCCTCGGGGGAGGCGAGTGGGCCGAGCAGTACTTC.

The genes are TRBV19 and TRBJ1-4, with a weak D call TRBD1 (5 bases). CDR3 length: 15 amino acids. The ends were cut back, 5 bases at V and 5 bases at J, with 15 bases in the middle. CDR1 is LNHDA and CDR2 is SQIVND in the germline V gene (reference sequence). The CDR3 protein is CASSPSGGRNEKLFF. CDR3 DNA: TGTGCCAGTAGTCCAAGCGGGGGACGCAATGAAAAACTGTTTTTT. The full variable domain, in which reference TRBV19 and TRBJ1-4 provide the parts outside the CDR3, is DGGITQSPKYLFRKEGQNVTLSCEQNLNHDAMYWYRQDPGQGLRLIYYSQIVNDFQKGDIAEGYSVSREKKESFPLTVTSAQKNPTAFYLCASSPSGGRNEKLFFGSGTQLSVL.

In this sample, this clone turned up once. The J gene is TRBJ2-5, the V gene TRBV3-1 (or the pseudogene TRBV3-2); D unclear. V shed 3 bases and J shed 4 bases, with 12 bases lying between them. The CDR3 is 14 residues long. CDR1 is LGHDT, CDR2 YNNKEL, per germline (reference sequence). CDR3 DNA: TGTGCCAGCAGCCATTATACGCATGTAGAGACCCAGTACTTC. Its translation is CASSHYTHVETQYF.